This T cell receptor beta chain was recovered during a study of blood T cell repertoires in COVID-19. Study-wide background: Sites in the United States, Italy and Spain provided acute and convalescent COVID-19 samples. From T cells, B-cell-depleted T cells, or PBMCs came the material, which was cDNA or gDNA.

This clone has a single count. In the source study's methods: Estimation of nucleated cell counts relied on the amplification of reference gene primers. Clones were read by immunoSEQ multiplex PCR, and TCRdb kept only the in-frame ones, dropping some. V and J calls and clone size are copied from that table; D and trimming were computed from the DNA. The table lists over 80,000 clones, about 87% of them singletons, with 15% to 20% in the top ten. In germline, CDR1 is ENHRY, CDR2 SYGVKD. The CDR3 runs 15 residues. V lost 3 bases and J lost 8, with 16 bases in between. The rearrangement uses TRBV10-3 and TRBJ1-4, with D maybe TRBD1 (6 bases). The sample comprised peripheral blood. The receptor was isolated from a human donor in a cohort sampled during active COVID-19. The CDR3 is CAISEFRGAKEKLFF. The CDR3 coding sequence is TGTGCCATCAGTGAATTTCGGGGGGCCAAGGAAAAACTGTTTTTT.